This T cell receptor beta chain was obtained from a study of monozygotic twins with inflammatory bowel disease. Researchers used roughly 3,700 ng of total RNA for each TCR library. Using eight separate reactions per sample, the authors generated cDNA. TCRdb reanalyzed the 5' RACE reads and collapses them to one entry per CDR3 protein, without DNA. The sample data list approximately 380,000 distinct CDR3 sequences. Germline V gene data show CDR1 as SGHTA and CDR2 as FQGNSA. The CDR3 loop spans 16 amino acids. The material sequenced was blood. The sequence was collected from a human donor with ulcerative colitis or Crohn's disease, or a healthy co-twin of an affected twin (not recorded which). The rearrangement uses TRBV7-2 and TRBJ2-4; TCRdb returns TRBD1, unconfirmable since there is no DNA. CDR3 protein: CASSPPSGLAKNIQYF.